The clone carrying this T cell receptor (beta chain) has just one count. Trimming stripped 2 bases from V and 7 bases from J, with 14 bases between. This CDR3 is built from 14 residues. Germline-derived CDR1 and CDR2 are SGHTA and FQGNSA. The primer mix had 60 Vbeta and 13 Jbeta primers. Profiled with immunoSEQ multiplex PCR; TCRdb holds only in-frame clones, not every one. The table records some 150,000 clones, roughly 79% of them present only once. This sample is part of a study of cytomegalovirus exposure and HLA in healthy donors. The clonotype originates from a woman between 50 and 59 years old in good health and CMV-seronegative. The specimen sequenced was PBMCs. The chain is built from TRBV7-2 and TRBJ1-2, with no clear D. CDR3 in DNA: TGTGCCAGCAGCTTATACGTCGGAGGGCCTGGCTACACCTTC. It yields the protein CASSLYVGGPGYTF. Supplemented by reference TRBV7-2 and TRBJ1-2, the full variable domain reads GAGVSQSPSNKVTEKGKDVELRCDPISGHTALYWYRQSLGQGLEFLIYFQGNSAPDKSGLPSDRFSAERTGGSVSTLTIQRTQQEDSAVYLCASSLYVGGPGYTFGSGTRLTVV.